Listed below are T cell receptor beta chains from one sample, sequenced in a study of T cell repertoires in cytomegalovirus infection. TCRdb re-derived calls from the reads in MiXCR, one entry per CDR3 protein. The top ten hold roughly 10% of the sample, which has about 490,000 distinct CDR3 sequences, about 11% seen once. Source material: PBMCs. The receptors derive from a human donor in good health (CMV status not recorded). Some clones in this sample may be carry-over from other donors' samples. Both conserved end residues are part of each CDR3. Size is omitted from some rows. Given values are once, few, many or a class for expanded clones.

j_call,v_call,clone_size,cdr3_aa
TRBJ2-6,TRBV19,few,CAGRASGANVLTF
TRBJ1-5,TRBV20-1,-,CSAARDPSQPQHF
TRBJ1-1,TRBV2,few,CASSEDISEAFF
TRBJ1-2,TRBV7-8,many,CASSLDHRGYGYTF
TRBJ1-5,TRBV19,-,CASSTGQGSQPQHF
TRBJ1-3,TRBV2,-,CAKFIGGNSGNTIYF
TRBJ2-5,TRBV7-9,many,CASSSSGEETQYF
TRBJ2-7,TRBV28,many,CASSFSRAGAREQYF
TRBJ2-3,TRBV23-1,many,CASSQSTAGGPQYF
TRBJ2-2,TRBV30,once,CAWSGWGSGELFF
TRBJ1-5,TRBV12-3/TRBV12-4,many,CASRWDRSVSNQPQHF
TRBJ2-3,TRBV19,-,CASRVQGSTDTQYF
TRBJ1-1,TRBV28,many,CASQIVGNTEAFF
TRBJ2-7,TRBV28,few,CASSLGAVTYEQYF
TRBJ1-3,TRBV28,many,CASSFSSSGNTIYF
TRBJ1-2,TRBV19,-,CASSIPGGQVNYGYTF
TRBJ2-2,TRBV10-3,-,CAISDIRSTGELFF
TRBJ1-3,TRBV11-1,-,CASSDQTGNTIYF
TRBJ1-3,TRBV4-2,-,CASSQDPRGGLHTIYF
TRBJ1-4,TRBV6-4,-,CASTPQGVDEKLFF
TRBJ2-1,TRBV7-8,many,CASSLAITRSYNEQFF